The clone carrying this T cell receptor (beta chain) came up many times. What it recognizes is unknown. The data were taken from a study of T cells in Graves' hyperthyroidism and ophthalmopathy. Overall study findings and caveats: Ophthalmopathy stood apart from stable hyperthyroidism in a 13 V-J model.

CDR1 and CDR2 (germline): ENHRY, SYGVKD. This CDR3 spans 14 amino acids. J was trimmed by 2 bases and V by 7 bases; bases with no gene match: 5. Researchers amplified the TCR beta CDR3 regions from RNA transcripts. An initial round of RT-PCR targeting the TCR CDR3 relied on the HTBI primer set. Each CDR3 protein gets one entry after TCRdb re-called the multiplex PCR reads with MiXCR. The sample gives roughly 530,000 distinct CDR3 sequences, 17% of which show up once; 15% to 20% is in the top ten. Sample: blood. This chain uses TRBV10-3 with TRBJ2-1; TRBD1 aligns across 7 bases. The receptor's source is a woman aged 18-29 years with Graves' ophthalmopathy. The CDR3 DNA is TGTGCCATCACCCCGGGACAGACCTACAATGAGCAGTTCTTC. Translation gives CAITPGQTYNEQFF.